The 21 T cell receptor beta chains listed next were all sequenced from one sample in a study of blood T cell repertoires in COVID-19. Profiling relied on immunoSEQ multiplex PCR, and the TCRdb table lists in-frame clones only, not all of them. Of about 130,000 clones in the sample, approximately 89% are singletons; the top ten hold 3.2%. Material: peripheral blood. The receptors were gathered from a woman older than 75 with COVID-19, enrolled during active disease.

The chain carries TRBV6-1 and TRBJ2-1, with D maybe TRBD1 (6 bases). Trimming cost V 2 bases and J 6 bases, with 11 bases left between them. CDR1 and CDR2 from the germline V gene are MNHNS and SASEGT. CDR3 length equals 14 residues. The CDR3 loop reads CASSEPGGGNEQFF. The CDR3 region has the DNA TGTGCCAGCAGTGAACCTGGGGGCGGCAATGAGCAGTTCTTC.

The chain employs TRBV7-8 and TRBJ2-1, with a weak D call TRBD2 (5 bases). The CDR3 extends over 13 amino acids. Germline V gene data show CDR1 as SGHVS and CDR2 as FQNEAQ. V was pared by 1 base and J by 9 bases, with 10 bases between. The CDR3 DNA follows: TGTGCCAGCAGCTTAGAACGGCGGGCTGAGCAGTTCTTC. This encodes CASSLERRAEQFF.

In DNA, the CDR3 is TGCAGCGTTGAATCGCGGGAGGGTTACAATGAGCAGTTCTTC. Encoded protein: CSVESREGYNEQFF. This rearrangement joins TRBV29-1 to TRBJ2-1, with 9 bases lining up with TRBD2. J gave up 4 bases and V 2 bases, and 3 bases lay outside the gene matches. The V gene's germline CDR1 is SQVTM and CDR2 ANQGSEA. This CDR3 spans 14 amino acids.

This chain links TRBV4-1 with TRBJ1-6; 8 bases are a match to TRBD1. Germline values: CDR1 MGHRA, CDR2 YSYEKL. This CDR3 is built from 17 residues. Trimming removed 4 bases from V and 6 bases from J; junction bases left unmatched: 11. In nucleotides, the CDR3 is TGCGCCAGCAGCCGGCCGGGACAGGAGTCACGTAATTCACCCCTCCACTTT. It codes for CASSRPGQESRNSPLHF.

The chain combines TRBV19 with TRBJ2-7; 10 positions agree with TRBD1. The J segment lost 5 bases and the V segment lost 3 bases, leaving 1 base of the junction unmatched. From germline, CDR1 is LNHDA and CDR2 SQIVND (reference sequence). This CDR3 region has 13 residues. The CDR3 region has the DNA TGTGCCAGTAGTATGGACAGGGGGAACGAGCAGTACTTC. Protein sequence: CASSMDRGNEQYF. Supplemented by reference TRBV19 and TRBJ2-7, the full variable domain reads DGGITQSPKYLFRKEGQNVTLSCEQNLNHDAMYWYRQDPGQGLRLIYYSQIVNDFQKGDIAEGYSVSREKKESFPLTVTSAQKNPTAFYLCASSMDRGNEQYFGPGTRLTVT.

The V gene is TRBV28, the J gene TRBJ2-7; the D gene is possibly TRBD2 (6 bases). This CDR3 region has 16 residues. Germline-derived CDR1 and CDR2 are MDHEN and SYDVKM. Between the trimmed V and J ends, which lost 3 bases and 3 bases, there was a span of 18 bases. Written as DNA, the CDR3 is TGTGCCAGCAGTTTTACTCTAGCGAGCCTAAACTACGAGCAGTACTTC. It codes for CASSFTLASLNYEQYF.

The J gene is TRBJ2-2, the V gene TRBV25-1; unclear D gene. V was shortened by 7 bases and J by 0 bases, with 9 bases between the two germline ends. The CDR3 consists of 14 residues. CDR1 and CDR2 (germline): MGHDK, SYGVNS. CDR3 in amino acids: CASIPSSNTGELFF. For the CDR3, the DNA is TGTGCCAGCATCCCCAGTTCGAACACCGGGGAGCTGTTTTTT.

The V call is TRBV9, the J call TRBJ2-1; D might be TRBD1 (5 bases). Trimming stripped 0 bases from V and 7 bases from J, with 8 bases between. The CDR3 contains 13 residues. The V gene's germline CDR1 is SGDLS and CDR2 YYNGEE. This CDR3 reads CASSVVGENEQFF. CDR3 nucleotides: TGTGCCAGCAGCGTAGTAGGGGAAAATGAGCAGTTCTTC.

The chain combines TRBV6-2 or TRBV6-3 with TRBJ1-1, with D possibly being TRBD1 (6 bases). This CDR3 is built from 15 residues. From germline, CDR1 is MNHEY and CDR2 SVGEGT. V was trimmed by 0 bases and J by 1 base, leaving 9 bases between them. CDR3 amino acids: CASSYSDRPNTEAFF. In nucleotides, the CDR3 is TGTGCCAGCAGTTACTCGGACAGACCGAACACTGAAGCTTTCTTT.

The CDR3 sequence is CASSLYGTGLNTIYF. In DNA, the CDR3 is TGTGCCAGCAGCTTATACGGGACAGGACTAAACACCATATATTTT. This chain joins TRBV9 and TRBJ1-3; TRBD1 matches at 8 bases. Germline CDR1 SGDLS, CDR2 YYNGEE. V lost 4 bases to trimming and J lost 6 bases; unmatched junction nucleotides: 9. CDR3 size: 15 residues.

This clone was counted only a few times. The CDR3 region is CASSITGSGQPQHF. The CDR3 DNA reads as TGTGCCAGTAGTATAACTGGCTCGGGGCAGCCCCAGCATTTT. The rearrangement joins TRBV19 to TRBJ1-5; unclear D gene. V was trimmed by 2 bases and J by 7 bases, leaving 12 bases between them. Germline CDR1 reads LNHDA; CDR2 reads SQIVND (reference sequence). The CDR3 sequence is 14 residues long.

Concerning this clone: The sample contains more than one DNA sequence encoding this CDR3. The chain recombines TRBV7-2 with TRBJ1-2, with D possibly TRBD1 on 6 matching bases. Germline CDR1 and CDR2: SGHTA and FQGNSA. Trimming removed 0 bases from V and 5 bases from J, with 10 bases in between. The CDR3 is 14 residues long. The DNA for the CDR3 is TGTGCCAGCAGCTTAGCCGATACAGGGTATGGCTACACCTTC. Protein: CASSLADTGYGYTF.

The rearrangement uses TRBV6-5 and TRBJ1-1; D gene uncertain. V lost 2 bases, J lost 11 bases, and 18 bases lay in between. The length of the CDR3 is 14 residues. The germline gives CDR1 MNHEY, CDR2 SVGAGI. The DNA for the CDR3 is TGTGCCAGCAGTTACCGGAGGGAGACCACGGGGGCTTTCTTT. Encoded protein: CASSYRRETTGAFF.

The V and J genes are TRBV10-1 and TRBJ2-2; 7 nucleotides agree with TRBD2. With V trimmed by 8 bases and J by 5 bases, 11 bases remained unmatched. The CDR3 spans 15 residues. CDR1 and CDR2 (germline): WNHNN, SYGVQD (reference sequence). The CDR3 DNA reads as TGCGCCAGCGGACCGACTAGCTTAAAGACCGGGGAGCTGTTTTTT. Its protein product is CASGPTSLKTGELFF.

The chain is built from TRBV6-5 and TRBJ2-2, with 7 nucleotides matching TRBD1. Looked up from germline, CDR1 is MNHEY and CDR2 is SVGAGI. The CDR3 loop spans 14 amino acids. Trimming cost V 8 bases and J 0 bases; bases outside gene matches: 3. The CDR3 DNA reads as TGTGCCAGCCCCGGGACAGCGAACACCGGGGAGCTGTTTTTT. It specifies CASPGTANTGELFF.

V usage is TRBV6-5 and J usage is TRBJ2-7; 8 bases are a match to TRBD2. CDR1 and CDR2 from the germline V gene are MNHEY and SVGAGI. The CDR3 length is 15 residues. V lost 5 bases to trimming and J lost 4 bases; unmatched junction nucleotides: 10. The CDR3 protein is CASSRTLAAMYEQYF. In nucleotides, the CDR3 is TGTGCCAGCAGTCGTACACTAGCGGCAATGTACGAGCAGTACTTC.

The chain recombines TRBV10-3 with TRBJ1-2; TRBD1 might be the D (6 bases). Germline CDR1 is ENHRY and CDR2 is SYGVKD. The CDR3 extends over 11 amino acids. V dropped 5 bases and J dropped 10 bases, with 11 bases sitting between them. The CDR3 reads CAISPGDYYTF. The CDR3 DNA reads as TGTGCCATCAGTCCAGGGGACTACTACACCTTC.

The CDR3 nucleotides read TGTGCCAGCACCCTCGGACAGACCAATTCACCCCTCCACTTT. It codes for CASTLGQTNSPLHF. The chain employs TRBV28 and TRBJ1-6; the D gene is possibly TRBD1 (6 bases). V was clipped by 7 bases and J by 7 bases, with 14 bases between them. The CDR3 runs 14 residues. In germline, CDR1 is MDHEN, CDR2 SYDVKM.

This clone was counted a single time. This rearrangement joins TRBV27 to TRBJ2-1; 11 nucleotides agree with TRBD2. This CDR3 is built from 16 residues. After removal of 5 bases from V and 11 bases from J, the junction contained 14 bases not matched to a gene. Germline V gene data show CDR1 as MNHEY and CDR2 as SMNVEV (reference sequence). CDR3 nucleotides: TGTGCCAGCAGTCCCCTGACTAGCGGGATTACCACTAAGCAGTTCTTC. Residues: CASSPLTSGITTKQFF.

This rearrangement joins TRBV7-9 to TRBJ2-7; no clear D gene. With 3 bases removed from V and 6 bases from J, the gap between germline ends came to 12 bases. Germline V gene sequence: CDR1 SEHNR, CDR2 FQNEAQ (reference sequence). This CDR3 region has 13 residues. The CDR3 sequence is CASSLGGLGEQYF. CDR3 bases: TGTGCCAGCAGCTTGGGTGGGCTGGGCGAGCAGTACTTC.

This chain joins TRBV28 and TRBJ1-2, with D tentatively TRBD1 (6 bases). CDR1 MDHEN and CDR2 SYDVKM come from the germline V gene. The CDR3 is 14 residues long. V gave up 6 bases and J gave up 4 bases, with 15 bases separating them. The CDR3 nucleotides are TGTGCCAGCAGGCCCCGACACAGGGCCTATGGCTACACCTTC. Its translation: CASRPRHRAYGYTF.